This is a list of T cell receptor beta chains from one sample in a study of blood T cells in healthy people across ages. Via MiXCR, TCRdb re-called the 5' RACE reads, giving one row per CDR3 protein. The sample comprises about 1.4 million distinct CDR3 sequences, roughly 64% of which are singletons, and more than 6% rests with the top ten. Sequencing was done on a sample of blood. The receptor source for this set is a man aged 18 to 30 in good health. Each CDR3 is given with its conserved first and last residue. Fields, in order: clone size, J gene, V gene, D gene, CDR3 DNA, CDR3 protein. A D gene is named only where the DNA matches it firmly. Size values are once, few and many counts, or a class for expanded clones, and some rows have none.

NA,TRBJ2-7,TRBV7-9,TRBD1,TGTGCCAGCAGCGCGGGACAGGTATTCTACGAGCAGTACTTC,CASSAGQVFYEQYF
NA,TRBJ1-5,TRBV7-2,NA,TGTGCCTGCAGCTTAGACCTGGGCGGCAATCAGCCCCAGCATTTT,CACSLDLGGNQPQHF
NA,TRBJ1-1,TRBV9,NA,TGTGCCAGCGGATCGGTGCCTGAAGCTTTCTTT,CASGSVPEAFF
NA,TRBJ1-5,TRBV25-1,NA,TGTGCCAGCCTGCCAGCAGGGACGCAGCCCCAGCATTTT,CASLPAGTQPQHF
NA,TRBJ2-4,TRBV12-3/TRBV12-4,NA,TGTGCTAGCAGTCAGCCCAGGACACTACTAAACATTCAGTACTTC,CASSQPRTLLNIQYF
NA,TRBJ2-5,TRBV7-6,NA,TGTGCCAGCAGCTCTTGGACAGAAGAGGGGGAGACCCAGTACTTC,CASSSWTEEGETQYF
NA,TRBJ2-1,TRBV6-1,NA,TGTGCCAGCAGTGACCATCTAGGGGATGAGCAGTTCTTC,CASSDHLGDEQFF
NA,TRBJ2-5,TRBV3-1,TRBD1,TGTGCCAGCAGCCGAGGAAGCCTCCCCAGGGGGTATGAGACCCAGTACTTC,CASSRGSLPRGYETQYF
NA,TRBJ1-2,TRBV5-1,NA,TGCGCCAGCAGCTTTCGCCCCCTCATCCCCGACTATGGCTACACCTTC,CASSFRPLIPDYGYTF
once,TRBJ2-7,TRBV7-2,TRBD1,TGTGCCAGCAGCAGCTCAGGGGGCCGAAGCTCCTACGAGCAGTACTTC,CASSSSGGRSSYEQYF
few,TRBJ2-5,TRBV4-1,NA,TGCGCCAGCAGCCAAGATGGGCTAGCGAGTGAGCAGTACTTC,CASSQDGLASEQYF
NA,TRBJ2-1,TRBV27,TRBD2,TGTGCCAGCAGTCACCCGACTAGCGGGGTAGAACTACAGTTCTTC,CASSHPTSGVELQFF
NA,TRBJ2-1,TRBV20-1,TRBD1,TGCAGTGCTGACCCGGGTCAGGGGGCCGGTGAGCAGTTCTTC,CSADPGQGAGEQFF
NA,TRBJ2-7,TRBV10-3,TRBD2,TGTGCCATCAGGATCCATACTAGCGGGAGGGACTACTGCGAGCAGTACTTC,CAIRIHTSGRDYCEQYF
NA,TRBJ2-7,TRBV7-9,NA,TGTGCCCCCCAGCCCCCTTTTTATGGGGAGACGGCCTTGTCCCAGTACTTC,CAPQPPFYGETALSQYF
NA,TRBJ2-7,TRBV27,TRBD1,TGTGCCAGCAGTGCACAGGGGCCCGCCTACGAGCAGTACTTC,CASSAQGPAYEQYF
NA,TRBJ2-1,TRBV4-1,NA,TGCGCCAGCAGCCAAGCTTACAGGGACCACAATGAGCAGTTCTTC,CASSQAYRDHNEQFF
few,TRBJ2-1,TRBV4-3,NA,TGCGCCAGCAGCCAAGGTGCAGGGGCGAGGTACAATGAGCAGTTCTTC,CASSQGAGARYNEQFF
once,TRBJ2-3,TRBV6-5,TRBD1,TGTGCCAGCAGTAAGGAGGGACAGGGCCACACAGATACGCAGTATTTT,CASSKEGQGHTDTQYF
few,TRBJ2-3,TRBV10-1,NA,TGCGCCAGCAGTGGGGGTTTCACAGATACGCAGTATTTT,CASSGGFTDTQYF